The next 30 T cell receptor beta chains were all read from a single sample in a study of post-analysis software for immune sequencing data. The authors incorporated unique molecular identifiers into the TCR beta cDNA libraries. TCRdb fed the PCR reads into MiXCR, producing one record per CDR3 protein. The data contain some 500,000 distinct CDR3 sequences, roughly 45% of them singletons. Overall study results and limits: In patients, about five TRBV segments were more frequent than in controls, with TRBV5-6, TRBV5-1 and TRBV20-1 among them.

The antigens for these receptors are not known. The sequencing sample was made of blood. These receptors were obtained from a girl under 18 with multiple sclerosis.

The chain recombines TRBV6-6 with TRBJ2-1; D is undetermined. The CDR3 runs to 12 residues. V was cut by 6 bases and J by 8 bases, with 11 bases left in between. Germline-derived CDR1 and CDR2 are MNHNY and SVGAGI (reference sequence). CDR3 sequence (DNA): TGTGCCAGCAGGCGAAACTTGGATGAGCAGTTCTTC. Translating it yields CASRRNLDEQFF.

Comment on this clonotype: The junction shows a germline mismatch at one end, possibly a read error. V usage is TRBV27 and J usage is TRBJ1-5; TRBD1 matches 7 bases. The germline V gene has CDR1 MNHEY and CDR2 SMNVEV (reference sequence). The length of the CDR3 is 12 residues. The CDR3 DNA follows: TGTGCCAGTACAGGGGTCGGTCAGCCCCGGCATTTT. Translated: CASTGVGQPRHF.

This clonotype was detected a few times. The rearrangement links TRBV4-1 to TRBJ2-1; 12 bases map to TRBD2. The CDR3 has 16 residues. V was pared by 4 bases and J by 6 bases, with 7 bases of the junction left unmatched. Germline assignment: CDR1 MGHRA and CDR2 YSYEKL. The CDR3 reads CASSPTLAGGSNEQFF. The CDR3 region has the DNA TGCGCCAGCAGCCCCACTCTAGCGGGAGGGAGCAATGAGCAGTTCTTC.

The rearrangement joins TRBV12-3 or TRBV12-4 to TRBJ2-7; possibly TRBD1 for D (5 bases). The CDR3 runs 17 residues. V dropped 1 base and J dropped 1 base, with 17 bases sitting between them. CDR3 DNA: TGTGCCAGCAGTTTAGGGCGTTGGGCAGGGCCTTCCTACGAGCAGTACTTC. Amino acid sequence: CASSLGRWAGPSYEQYF.

A note on this clonotype: A junction end diverges from the germline sequence, so it may reflect a read error. V gene TRBV27 combines with J gene TRBJ2-1; 11 nucleotides align to TRBD2. The CDR3 is 15 residues long. Germline V gives CDR1 MNHEY, CDR2 SMNVEV (reference sequence). CDR3 region: CTSSLGTSGYNEQFF. The DNA of the CDR3 is TGTACCAGCAGTTTAGGGACTAGCGGTTACAATGAGCAGTTCTTC.

This clonotype was seen a few times. The chain is built from TRBV7-3 and TRBJ2-3; the match to TRBD2 covers 9 bases. The germline V gene has CDR1 SGHTA and CDR2 FQGTGA. The CDR3 is made up of 15 amino acids. Trimming at V came to 3 bases and at J to 2 bases, leaving 3 bases not matched to a gene. CDR3: CASSFVAGDTDTQYF. Written as DNA, the CDR3 is TGTGCCAGCAGCTTTGTAGCGGGGGACACAGATACGCAGTATTTT. The entire variable domain, with the rest obtained from reference TRBV7-3 and TRBJ2-3, is as follows: GAGVSQTPSNKVTEKGKYVELRCDPISGHTALYWYRQSLGQGPEFLIYFQGTGAADDSGLPNDRFFAVRPEGSVSTLKIQRTERGDSAVYLCASSFVAGDTDTQYFGPGTRLTVL.

This sequence joins TRBV6-5 and TRBJ2-7; D is unresolved. The CDR3 is 16 amino acids. The germline V and J ends were trimmed by 0 bases and 0 bases, with 12 bases remaining between them. The germline gives CDR1 MNHEY, CDR2 SVGAGI. CDR3 protein: CASSYSRDRPSYEQYF. CDR3 bases: TGTGCCAGCAGTTACTCAAGGGATAGGCCCTCCTACGAGCAGTACTTC.

The chain is built from TRBV4-1 and TRBJ2-1, with TRBD2 identical over 11 bases. The CDR3 has 17 residues. V gave up 2 bases and J gave up 6 bases; unmatched junction bases: 9. CDR1 and CDR2 from the germline V gene are MGHRA and YSYEKL. The CDR3 sequence: CASSQRPGLAVVNEQFF. The CDR3 coding sequence is TGCGCCAGCAGCCAACGACCGGGACTAGCGGTCGTCAATGAGCAGTTCTTC.

V usage is TRBV12-3 or TRBV12-4 and J usage is TRBJ1-2; D not resolved. The CDR3 runs 13 residues. Trimming removed 3 bases from V and 7 bases from J, with 12 bases in between. CDR3 in amino acids: CASSFSEEGGYTF. The CDR3 DNA reads as TGTGCCAGCAGTTTTAGTGAAGAGGGTGGCTACACCTTC.

Only a few counts were recorded for this clonotype. The chain combines TRBV6-1 with TRBJ2-1; 8 nucleotides agree with TRBD2. The germline gives CDR1 MNHNS, CDR2 SASEGT. Unmatched junction bases numbered 8, after V lost 4 bases and J lost 6 bases. The CDR3 extends over 15 amino acids. The CDR3 sequence is CASSGGGTSGNEQFF. The CDR3, as DNA: TGTGCCAGCAGTGGCGGGGGTACTAGCGGCAATGAGCAGTTCTTC.

In its sample, this clonotype was seen a few times. The V and J genes are TRBV18 and TRBJ2-7; D may match TRBD1 or TRBD2 (5 bases each). Trimming took off 2 bases at V and 3 bases at J, with 8 bases between the two ends. The CDR3 spans 13 residues. The germline CDR1 and CDR2 sequences are KGHSH and LQKENI. CDR3 sequence reads: CASSPGGRYEQYF. CDR3 DNA: TGTGCCAGCTCACCAGGGGGACGCTACGAGCAGTACTTC.

The chain recombines TRBV20-1 with TRBJ2-7; a possible D gene is TRBD1 (6 bases). Trimming took off 0 bases at V and 4 bases at J, with 16 bases between the two ends. CDR3 length: 15 residues. CDR1 DFQATT and CDR2 SNEGSKA come from the germline V gene (reference sequence). The DNA of the CDR3 is TGCAGTGCTAGAGATGGCGGCAGGGGTCCGTACGAGCAGTACTTC. Protein product: CSARDGGRGPYEQYF.

About this clonotype: At one of its ends the junction is not consistent with the germline gene, which may arise from a read error. The chain combines TRBV28 with TRBJ1-2, with TRBD1 matching over 8 bases. CDR3 length equals 13 residues. The germline V gene encodes CDR1 MDHEN and CDR2 SYDVKM. CDR3 in DNA: TGTACCAGCAGGCAAACAGGGGGGGGCGGCTACACCTTC. Amino acids: CTSRQTGGGGYTF.

The sample holds a few counts of this clonotype. The chain joins TRBV7-2 to TRBJ2-3; the match to TRBD2 covers 7 bases. V shed 3 bases, J shed 6 bases, and the junction held 9 bases outside the gene matches. This CDR3 contains 15 residues. Per the germline V gene, CDR1 is SGHTA and CDR2 is FQGNSA. The chain's CDR3 is CASSLSGERPDTQYF. CDR3 in DNA: TGTGCCAGCAGCTTGAGCGGGGAAAGGCCGGATACGCAGTATTTT. Together with reference TRBV7-2 and TRBJ2-3, the CDR3 gives the full variable domain: GAGVSQSPSNKVTEKGKDVELRCDPISGHTALYWYRQSLGQGLEFLIYFQGNSAPDKSGLPSDRFSAERTGGSVSTLTIQRTQQEDSAVYLCASSLSGERPDTQYFGPGTRLTVL.

V gene TRBV24-1 combines with J gene TRBJ2-1; D gene ambiguous. CDR3 length: 15 residues. Germline V gene lookup returns CDR1 KGHDR and CDR2 SFDVKD. V shed 5 bases and J shed 10 bases, with 20 bases lying between them. The CDR3 coding sequence is TGTGCCACCAGTGGCCCGGGCCACTTACAAAAAGAGCAGTTCTTC. Encoded protein: CATSGPGHLQKEQFF.

V gene TRBV6-6 combines with J gene TRBJ2-7; 10 bases align to TRBD2. This CDR3 region has 15 residues. Trimming removed 5 bases from V and 2 bases from J; junction bases left unmatched: 6. Germline V lookup: CDR1 MNHNY, CDR2 SVGAGI (reference sequence). The CDR3 nucleotides are TGTGCCAGCAGTCGGGCAGCGGGAGGGGCCTACGAGCAGTACTTC. This codes for CASSRAAGGAYEQYF.

CDR3 sequence (DNA): TGTGCCAGCAGTTTAGGGGCCGGGGGACAGTTCTACAATGAGCAGTTCTTC. It specifies CASSLGAGGQFYNEQFF. The chain couples TRBV28 to TRBJ2-1; weak D call: TRBD1 (7 bases). V dropped 2 bases and J dropped 3 bases, with 17 bases sitting between them. CDR1 and CDR2 from the germline V gene are MDHEN and SYDVKM. The CDR3 contains 17 residues.

A few counts support this clonotype. This rearrangement joins TRBV28 to TRBJ2-3, with a tentative D call TRBD1 (6 bases). CDR3 length: 15 amino acids. In germline, CDR1 is MDHEN, CDR2 SYDVKM. Between the trimmed V and J ends, which lost 3 bases and 1 base, there was a span of 11 bases. CDR3 sequence (DNA): TGTGCCAGCAGTTTCCGGGACACCGGCACAGATACGCAGTATTTT. Translating gives CASSFRDTGTDTQYF.

V usage is TRBV7-3 and J usage is TRBJ2-7; D is uncertain. Per germline, CDR1 SGHTA and CDR2 FQGTGA. This CDR3 has 13 amino acids. V was pared by 6 bases and J by 5 bases, with 14 bases between. The CDR3 DNA sequence: TGTGCCAGCAGTCGTACCTTAGGGAACGAGCAGTACTTC. Residues: CASSRTLGNEQYF.

A word on this clonotype: At one boundary the junction diverges from the germline segment, which might be a read error. V is TRBV7-7 and J is TRBJ2-5; tentative D call: TRBD2 (6 bases). The CDR3 covers 14 residues. Germline V CDR1 and CDR2: SSHAT, FNYEAQ (reference sequence). The CDR3 DNA reads as TGTGCTAGCAGCTTAACGGCGGGAAGAGAGACCCAGTACTTC. Encoded protein: CASSLTAGRETQYF.

The chain joins TRBV25-1 to TRBJ2-5; 12 bases line up with TRBD2. Germline values: CDR1 MGHDK, CDR2 SYGVNS. This CDR3 is 18 amino acids long. V lost 5 bases and J lost 5; bases outside the gene matches: 15. This CDR3 reads CASSRRGGLAGSWETQYF. CDR3 sequence (DNA): TGTGCCAGCAGTAGAAGGGGCGGACTAGCGGGATCCTGGGAGACCCAGTACTTC.

There are a few counts of this clonotype. The CDR3 loop reads CATGVPYQILAGVTHEQFF. CDR3 sequence (DNA): TGTGCCACCGGAGTCCCTTACCAAATACTAGCGGGAGTCACCCATGAGCAGTTCTTC. The chain joins TRBV28 to TRBJ2-1; 11 positions agree with TRBD2. From germline, CDR1 is MDHEN and CDR2 SYDVKM. The CDR3 sequence is 19 residues long. The ends lost 10 bases at V and 8 bases at J; junction bases unmatched: 25. Using reference TRBV28 and TRBJ2-1 for the parts outside the CDR3, the full variable domain is DVKVTQSSRYLVKRTGEKVFLECVQDMDHENMFWYRQDPGLGLRLIYFSYDVKMKEKGDIPEGYSVSREKKERFSLILESASTNQTSMYLCATGVPYQILAGVTHEQFFGPGTRLTVL.

The chain employs TRBV29-1 and TRBJ2-3, with TRBD1 identical over 8 bases. The CDR3 sequence is 15 residues long. CDR1 and CDR2 from the germline V gene are SQVTM and ANQGSEA. J gave up 1 base and V 1 base, and 4 bases lay outside the gene matches. The CDR3 nucleotides read TGCAGCGTTGAAGTCCGGGGACAGGGCACAGATACGCAGTATTTT. Residues: CSVEVRGQGTDTQYF.

This clonotype has more than one count but fewer than ten. For the CDR3, the DNA is TGTGCCAGCAGCTTAACAGGGGCCGGCTACAATGAGCAGTTCTTC. Its protein is CASSLTGAGYNEQFF. The J gene is TRBJ2-1, the V gene TRBV7-2; 7 nucleotides match TRBD1. V lost 2 bases, J lost 3 bases, and 4 bases stayed unmatched. The CDR3 has 15 amino acids. Germline V gives CDR1 SGHTA, CDR2 FQGNSA. The variable domain in full, completed from reference TRBV7-2 and TRBJ2-1, reads GAGVSQSPSNKVTEKGKDVELRCDPISGHTALYWYRQSLGQGLEFLIYFQGNSAPDKSGLPSDRFSAERTGGSVSTLTIQRTQQEDSAVYLCASSLTGAGYNEQFFGPGTRLTVL.

This clonotype was counted only a few times. This chain connects TRBV9 to TRBJ1-1; no definite D call. Trimming took 2 bases from V and 0 from J, leaving 8 bases between them. The CDR3 loop spans 14 amino acids. Germline-derived CDR1 and CDR2 are SGDLS and YYNGEE. The CDR3 bases are TGTGCCAGCAGCGTCGAGGCACTGAACACTGAAGCTTTCTTT. This encodes CASSVEALNTEAFF.

J is TRBJ2-7 and V is TRBV5-1, with unresolved D. V was cut by 2 bases and J by 0 bases, with 12 bases left in between. The germline V gene has CDR1 SGHRS and CDR2 YFSETQ. The CDR3 totals 15 residues. The CDR3 region has the DNA TGCGCCAGCAGCTTTGGTGCAAGCTACTCCTACGAGCAGTACTTC. It translates to CASSFGASYSYEQYF.

This clonotype appeared a few times. CDR3 in DNA: TGTGCCAGCAGCTCCCCCGTCTTCGCTGGGTCTAGCGGGAGGTTCGATGAGCAGTTCTTC. It yields the protein CASSSPVFAGSSGRFDEQFF. The chain joins TRBV7-9 to TRBJ2-1; TRBD2 matches at 11 bases. Germline CDR1 reads SEHNR; CDR2 reads FQNEAQ (reference sequence). The V and J ends lost 4 bases and 8 bases, in that order; junction bases with no gene match: 22. The CDR3 consists of 20 residues. The variable domain in full, completed from reference TRBV7-9 and TRBJ2-1, reads DTGVSQNPRHKITKRGQNVTFRCDPISEHNRLYWYRQTLGQGPEFLTYFQNEAQLEKSRLLSDRFSAERPKGSFSTLEIQRTEQGDSAMYLCASSSPVFAGSSGRFDEQFFGPGTRLTVL.

This clonotype was seen a handful of times. The CDR3 loop reads CSVGRETYEQYF. CDR3 in DNA: TGCAGCGTTGGCAGGGAAACCTACGAGCAGTACTTC. The chain is built from TRBV29-1 and TRBJ2-7, with D perhaps matching TRBD1 (5 bases). Germline V gives CDR1 SQVTM, CDR2 ANQGSEA. The length of the CDR3 is 12 residues. V was cut by 4 bases and J by 2 bases, with 9 bases left in between.

This rearrangement joins TRBV28 to TRBJ2-5; 7 bases match TRBD2. The CDR3 has 14 residues. Germline CDR1 and CDR2: MDHEN and SYDVKM. J lost 2 bases, V lost 3 bases, and 3 bases had no gene match. CDR3 nucleotides: TGTGCCAGCAGTTTTACTAGCGCACAAGAGACCCAGTACTTC. Its protein is CASSFTSAQETQYF.

The chain employs TRBV12-3 or TRBV12-4 and TRBJ1-5, with 8 positions matching TRBD1. This CDR3 region has 16 residues. V shed 7 bases, J shed 3 bases, and the junction held 11 bases outside the gene matches. CDR3 residues: CASNPPWTGNNQPQHF. CDR3 nucleotides: TGTGCCAGCAACCCACCGTGGACAGGGAACAATCAGCCCCAGCATTTT.